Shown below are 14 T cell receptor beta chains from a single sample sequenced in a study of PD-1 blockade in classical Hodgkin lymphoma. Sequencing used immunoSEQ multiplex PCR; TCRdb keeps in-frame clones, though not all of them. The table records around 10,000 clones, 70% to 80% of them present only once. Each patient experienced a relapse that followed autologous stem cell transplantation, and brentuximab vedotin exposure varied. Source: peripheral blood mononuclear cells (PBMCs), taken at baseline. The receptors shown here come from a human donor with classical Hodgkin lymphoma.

The DNA for the CDR3 is TGTGCCAGCAGCTTGGGACAGGCCGAGGAGACCCAGTACTTC. Translated, it gives CASSLGQAEETQYF. V gene TRBV5-4 combines with J gene TRBJ2-5, with TRBD1 as a possible D gene (6 bases). CDR1 SGHNT and CDR2 YYREEE come from the germline V gene (reference sequence). This CDR3 spans 14 amino acids. V was pared by 0 bases and J by 5 bases, with 11 bases between. The whole variable domain, remainder taken from reference TRBV5-4 and TRBJ2-5, is ETGVTQSPTHLIKTRGQQVTLRCSSQSGHNTVSWYQQALGQGPQFIFQYYREEENGRGNFPPRFSGLQFPNYSSELNVNALELDDSALYLCASSLGQAEETQYFGPGTRLLVL.

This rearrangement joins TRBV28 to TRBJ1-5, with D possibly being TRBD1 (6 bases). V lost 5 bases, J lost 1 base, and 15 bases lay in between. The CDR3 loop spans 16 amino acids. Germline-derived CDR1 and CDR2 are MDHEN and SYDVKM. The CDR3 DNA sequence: TGTGCCAGCAGTCACCAAGGGGGGGCGAGCAATCAGCCCCAGCATTTT. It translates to CASSHQGGASNQPQHF.

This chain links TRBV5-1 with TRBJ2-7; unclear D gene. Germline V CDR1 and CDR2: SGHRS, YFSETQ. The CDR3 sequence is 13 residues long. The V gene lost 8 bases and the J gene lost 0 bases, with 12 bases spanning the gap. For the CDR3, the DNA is TGCGCCAGTACGGCAGCGAGCTCCTACGAGCAGTACTTC. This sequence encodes CASTAASSYEQYF.

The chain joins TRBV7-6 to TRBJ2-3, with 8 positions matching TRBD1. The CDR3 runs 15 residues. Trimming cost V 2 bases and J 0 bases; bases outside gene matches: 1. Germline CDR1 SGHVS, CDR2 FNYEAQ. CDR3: CASSLQGASTDTQYF. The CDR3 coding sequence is TGTGCCAGCAGCTTACAGGGGGCGAGCACAGATACGCAGTATTTT.

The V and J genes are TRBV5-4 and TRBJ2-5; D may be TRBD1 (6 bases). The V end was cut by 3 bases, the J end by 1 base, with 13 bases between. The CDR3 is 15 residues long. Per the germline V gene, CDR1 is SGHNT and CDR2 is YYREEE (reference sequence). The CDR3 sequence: CASSWPGTIQETQYF. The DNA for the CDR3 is TGTGCCAGCAGCTGGCCAGGGACAATCCAAGAGACCCAGTACTTC. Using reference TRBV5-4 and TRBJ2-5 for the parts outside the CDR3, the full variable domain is ETGVTQSPTHLIKTRGQQVTLRCSSQSGHNTVSWYQQALGQGPQFIFQYYREEENGRGNFPPRFSGLQFPNYSSELNVNALELDDSALYLCASSWPGTIQETQYFGPGTRLLVL.

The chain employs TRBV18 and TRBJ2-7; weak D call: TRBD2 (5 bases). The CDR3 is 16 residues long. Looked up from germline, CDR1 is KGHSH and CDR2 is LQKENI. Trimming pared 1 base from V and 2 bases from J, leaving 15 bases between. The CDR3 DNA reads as TGTGCCAGCTCACCACGATCCGGTGTGGGAGCCTACGAGCAGTACTTC. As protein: CASSPRSGVGAYEQYF.

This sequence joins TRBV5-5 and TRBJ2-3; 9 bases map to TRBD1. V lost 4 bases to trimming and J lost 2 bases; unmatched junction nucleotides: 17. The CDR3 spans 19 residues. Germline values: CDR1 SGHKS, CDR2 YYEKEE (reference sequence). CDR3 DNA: TGTGCCAGCAGCGCTCGCCCCCGGGACAGGGCCCAATACACAGATACGCAGTATTTT. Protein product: CASSARPRDRAQYTDTQYF.

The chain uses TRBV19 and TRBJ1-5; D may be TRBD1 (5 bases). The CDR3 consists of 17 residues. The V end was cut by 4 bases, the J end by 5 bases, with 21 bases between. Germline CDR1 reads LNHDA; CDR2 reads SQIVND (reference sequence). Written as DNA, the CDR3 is TGTGCCAGTAGTAGGGGGGACGTCGCAATTGTAGATCAGCCCCAGCATTTT. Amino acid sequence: CASSRGDVAIVDQPQHF.

The CDR3 protein is CASSASGSNEQFF. DNA for the CDR3: TGTGCCAGCAGCGCGAGCGGGAGCAATGAGCAGTTCTTC. The chain couples TRBV9 to TRBJ2-1, with 8 positions matching TRBD2. Germline CDR1 is SGDLS and CDR2 is YYNGEE. Losses at the gene ends were 3 bases for V and 6 bases for J; bases not matched to a gene: 2. The CDR3 sequence is 13 residues long.

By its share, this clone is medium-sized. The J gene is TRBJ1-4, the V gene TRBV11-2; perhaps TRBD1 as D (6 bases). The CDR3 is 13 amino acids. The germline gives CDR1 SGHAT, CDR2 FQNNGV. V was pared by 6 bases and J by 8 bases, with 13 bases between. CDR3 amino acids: CASRLTGSEKLFF. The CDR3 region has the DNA TGTGCCAGCAGGCTCACAGGGTCCGAAAAACTGTTTTTT.

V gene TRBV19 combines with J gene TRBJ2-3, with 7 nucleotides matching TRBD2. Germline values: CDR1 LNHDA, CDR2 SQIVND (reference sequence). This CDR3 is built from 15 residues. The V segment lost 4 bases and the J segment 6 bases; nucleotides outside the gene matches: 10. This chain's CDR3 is CASSTPLAGVDTQYF. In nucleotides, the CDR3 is TGTGCCAGTAGTACCCCGCTGGCGGGAGTTGATACGCAGTATTTT.

CDR3 in amino acids: CASSLAGVNEKLFF. The CDR3 DNA sequence: TGTGCCAGCAGCTTGGCAGGGGTTAATGAAAAACTGTTTTTT. The chain has TRBV5-6 and TRBJ1-4; D is perhaps TRBD1 (6 bases). V shed 0 bases and J shed 4 bases, with 7 bases lying between them. The CDR3 contains 14 residues. CDR1 is SGHDT, CDR2 YYEEEE, per germline.

The CDR3 loop reads CASSETGNQETQYF. In DNA, the CDR3 is TGTGCCAGCAGTGAGACAGGCAACCAAGAGACCCAGTACTTC. This chain joins TRBV25-1 and TRBJ2-5, with D possibly being TRBD1 (6 bases). CDR3 length equals 14 residues. Trimming took off 3 bases at V and 0 bases at J, with 8 bases between the two ends. Germline-derived CDR1 and CDR2 are MGHDK and SYGVNS.

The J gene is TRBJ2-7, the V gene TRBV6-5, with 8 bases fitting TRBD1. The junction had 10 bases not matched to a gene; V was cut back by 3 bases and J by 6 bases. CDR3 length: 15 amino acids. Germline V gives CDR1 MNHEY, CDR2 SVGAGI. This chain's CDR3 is CASSYGQGGRSEQYF. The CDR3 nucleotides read TGTGCCAGCAGTTATGGACAGGGCGGTCGATCCGAGCAGTACTTC.